This T cell receptor beta chain emerged from a study of radiotherapy plus CTLA-4 blockade in lung cancer. General study findings and limits: Alongside interferon-beta, early blood T cell clone dynamics were reportedly the best predictor of response. After radiotherapy and ipilimumab, tumor-derived clones expanded in peripheral blood.

The study gave focal radiation plus ipilimumab CTLA-4 blockade to patients with chemo-refractory metastatic non-small-cell lung cancer. Concerning this clone itself: Its antigen is not identified.

Assay used: immunoSEQ multiplex PCR; TCRdb lists only in-frame clones, some missing. The sample has roughly 62,000 clones, 60% to 80% seen once. Germline CDR1 reads SNHLY; CDR2 reads FYNNEI. The CDR3 totals 13 residues. With 5 bases removed from V and 5 bases from J, the gap between germline ends came to 9 bases. The sequences come from peripheral blood, collected from a patient treated with radiotherapy plus ipilimumab. V and J are TRBV2 and TRBJ2-2; D may be TRBD1 (5 bases). This clonotype was obtained from a human donor with non-small cell lung cancer who had a complete response to radiotherapy plus ipilimumab. CDR3 bases: TGTGCCAGCAGTCCAAGACAGACCGGGGAGCTGTTTTTT. It encodes CASSPRQTGELFF.